The 32 T cell receptor beta chains below were found in one sample sequenced in a study of T cells in localized non-small cell lung cancer. The table came from immunoSEQ multiplex PCR; TCRdb's copy has only in-frame clones and leaves some out. The sample records approximately 43,000 clones, 86% being singletons. Sequencing used peripheral blood, obtained before any cancer treatment. The receptors originated from a woman aged 18-49 years with stage III lung adenocarcinoma.

The gene calls are TRBV7-2 and TRBJ1-6; unclear D gene. CDR1 SGHTA and CDR2 FQGNSA come from the germline V gene. Between the trimmed V and J ends, which lost 3 bases and 6 bases, there was a span of 3 bases. This CDR3 comprises 12 residues. The CDR3 region is CASSLRNSPLHF. CDR3 coding DNA: TGTGCCAGCAGCTTGCGTAATTCACCCCTCCACTTT.

CDR3 protein: CASSNDLGPSSGANVLTF. The CDR3 DNA reads TGTGCCAGCAGCAACGACCTCGGCCCCAGCTCTGGGGCCAACGTCCTGACTTTC. The chain recombines TRBV21-1 with TRBJ2-6. TRBV21-1 is a known pseudogene. This CDR3 spans 18 amino acids.

The chain links TRBV5-1 to TRBJ1-1; D may be TRBD1 (5 bases). Trimming took off 1 base at V and 1 base at J, with 11 bases between the two ends. Germline V lookup: CDR1 SGHRS, CDR2 YFSETQ. This CDR3 comprises 15 residues. As DNA, the CDR3 is TGCGCCAGCAGCTTGTCAGGGAAAACGAACACTGAAGCTTTCTTT. It codes for CASSLSGKTNTEAFF. Full variable domain (rest looked up from reference TRBV5-1 and TRBJ1-1): KAGVTQTPRYLIKTRGQQVTLSCSPISGHRSVSWYQQTPGQGLQFLFEYFSETQRNKGNFPGRFSGRQFSNSRSEMNVSTLELGDSALYLCASSLSGKTNTEAFFGQGTRLTVV.

V and J are TRBV19 and TRBJ1-5, with 7 bases lining up with TRBD1. The CDR3 is 13 amino acids. V gave up 3 bases and J gave up 5 bases; unmatched junction bases: 1. Germline CDR1 is LNHDA and CDR2 is SQIVND (reference sequence). CDR3: CASSIDRDQPQHF. The CDR3 region has the DNA TGTGCCAGTAGTATCGACAGGGATCAGCCCCAGCATTTT.

The J gene is TRBJ2-5, the V gene TRBV7-3; D perhaps matches TRBD1 (6 bases). CDR1 and CDR2 (germline): SGHTA, FQGTGA. Between the trimmed V and J ends, which lost 5 bases and 4 bases, there was a span of 14 bases. The length of the CDR3 is 14 residues. The CDR3 bases are TGTGCCAGCAGCGGGTCAGGGGAAGGAGAGACCCAGTACTTC. This encodes CASSGSGEGETQYF. Based on the CDR3 plus reference TRBV7-3 and TRBJ2-5, the full variable domain is GAGVSQTPSNKVTEKGKYVELRCDPISGHTALYWYRQSLGQGPEFLIYFQGTGAADDSGLPNDRFFAVRPEGSVSTLKIQRTERGDSAVYLCASSGSGEGETQYFGPGTRLLVL.

V and J are TRBV30 and TRBJ2-7; TRBD2 is a possible D gene (5 bases). Trimming stripped 0 bases from V and 2 bases from J, with 8 bases between. The length of the CDR3 is 13 residues. Germline CDR1 GTSNPN, CDR2 SVGIG (reference sequence). The CDR3 coding sequence is TGTGCCTGGAGTGTACTAGGGACCTACGAGCAGTACTTC. The encoded protein is CAWSVLGTYEQYF.

The chain recombines TRBV9 with TRBJ2-1; D not certain. The V and J ends lost 0 bases and 2 bases respectively, with 12 bases between them. The CDR3 runs 16 residues. Germline assignment: CDR1 SGDLS and CDR2 YYNGEE. The CDR3 region has the DNA TGTGCCAGCAGCGTAGCTGGGGAAAGCGCCTACAATGAGCAGTTCTTC. Translated: CASSVAGESAYNEQFF.

This rearrangement joins TRBV7-9 to TRBJ1-1, with 8 nucleotides matching TRBD1. The germline gives CDR1 SEHNR, CDR2 FQNEAQ (reference sequence). Germline trimming cut 5 bases from V and 0 bases from J; bases unmatched to any gene: 11. The CDR3 is 17 amino acids. Here the CDR3 DNA reads TGTGCCAGCAGCGTAACCGGGACAGGTACATTGAACACTGAAGCTTTCTTT. Amino acids: CASSVTGTGTLNTEAFF.

The count of this clone is one. The genes are TRBV6-1 and TRBJ2-7, with D hard to call. Trimming cost V 3 bases and J 3 bases, with 3 bases left between them. This CDR3 has 11 residues. Germline V gene data show CDR1 as MNHNS and CDR2 as SASEGT. Here the CDR3 reads CASSDLYEQYF. The DNA of the CDR3 is TGTGCCAGCAGTGACCTCTACGAGCAGTACTTC.

This clone was seen a handful of times. V is TRBV13 and J is TRBJ1-3; D possibly corresponds to TRBD1 (6 bases). This CDR3 spans 16 amino acids. The germline CDR1 and CDR2 sequences are PRHDT and FYEKMQ (reference sequence). Between the trimmed V and J ends, which lost 8 bases and 0 bases, there was a span of 17 bases. This CDR3 is CASGPQGPVSGNTIYF. As DNA, the CDR3 is TGTGCCAGCGGCCCACAGGGACCGGTCTCTGGAAACACCATATATTTT.

CDR3 nucleotides: TGTGCCTGGAGTCCGGGAAGATATAATTCACCCCTCCACTTT. This gives the protein CAWSPGRYNSPLHF. V usage is TRBV30 and J usage is TRBJ1-6; D gene uncertain. This CDR3 is built from 14 residues. Germline V gene data show CDR1 as GTSNPN and CDR2 as SVGIG (reference sequence). V lost 2 bases, J lost 4 bases, and 9 bases lay in between.

The rearrangement links TRBV19 to TRBJ2-7; 10 nucleotides agree with TRBD1. Germline V lookup: CDR1 LNHDA, CDR2 SQIVND (reference sequence). This CDR3 is 14 amino acids long. Unmatched junction bases numbered 9, after V lost 6 bases and J lost 7 bases. CDR3 in amino acids: CASRDDRGQGEQYF. In DNA form, the CDR3 reads TGTGCCAGTAGGGACGACAGGGGGCAAGGGGAGCAGTACTTC.

In this sample, this clone turned up once. The chain joins TRBV5-4 to TRBJ2-2; 9 nucleotides match TRBD2. The CDR3 contains 16 residues. Per the germline V gene, CDR1 is SGHNT and CDR2 is YYREEE (reference sequence). The junction had 6 bases not matched to a gene; V was cut back by 0 bases and J by 6 bases. CDR3 in amino acids: CASSLEGGGESGELFF. CDR3 bases: TGTGCCAGCAGCTTGGAAGGCGGGGGGGAATCCGGGGAGCTGTTTTTT.

This chain uses TRBV4-1 with TRBJ1-1; 7 bases line up with TRBD1. This CDR3 contains 13 residues. The ends lost 0 bases at V and 9 bases at J; junction bases unmatched: 4. Germline CDR1 reads MGHRA; CDR2 reads YSYEKL. CDR3 residues: CASSQDRQGQAFF. CDR3 coding DNA: TGCGCCAGCAGCCAAGATCGACAGGGCCAAGCTTTCTTT.

CDR3 amino acids: CAWRYGWESGANVLTF. The CDR3 bases are TGTGCCTGGAGGTATGGTTGGGAATCTGGGGCCAACGTCCTGACTTTC. This chain connects TRBV30 to TRBJ2-6; D unresolved. Germline V lookup: CDR1 GTSNPN, CDR2 SVGIG (reference sequence). This CDR3 region has 16 residues. V lost 3 bases to trimming and J lost 1 base, with 13 bases between them.

The rearrangement joins TRBV6-1 to TRBJ1-2, with a possible D match to TRBD1 (5 bases). The CDR3 is 14 amino acids. The germline V and J ends were trimmed by 2 bases and 4 bases, with 11 bases remaining between them. CDR1 is MNHNS and CDR2 is SASEGT in the germline V gene. Here the CDR3 reads CASSETQGAYGYTF. The DNA for the CDR3 is TGTGCCAGCAGTGAAACTCAGGGCGCCTATGGCTACACCTTC.

V gene TRBV27 combines with J gene TRBJ2-3; 11 bases match TRBD2. The CDR3 is made up of 16 amino acids. V dropped 10 bases and J dropped 2; count of bases not matched to a gene: 11. The germline V gene has CDR1 MNHEY and CDR2 SMNVEV (reference sequence). CDR3 residues: CATHELAGGPTDTQYF. DNA for the CDR3: TGTGCCACGCACGAATTAGCGGGGGGGCCCACAGATACGCAGTATTTT.

The J gene is TRBJ2-3, the V gene TRBV5-1; unclear D gene. This CDR3 comprises 14 residues. The germline V gene encodes CDR1 SGHRS and CDR2 YFSETQ. With 4 bases removed from V and 2 bases from J, the gap between germline ends came to 11 bases. This CDR3 is CASSPELSTDTQYF. The CDR3 bases are TGCGCCAGCAGCCCGGAATTATCCACAGATACGCAGTATTTT.

The chain links TRBV15 to TRBJ2-7; D not resolved. V was trimmed by 5 bases and J by 6 bases, leaving 14 bases between them. Germline V gives CDR1 LNHNV, CDR2 YYDKDF (reference sequence). The CDR3 is made up of 13 amino acids. CDR3 sequence: CATSGPKGGEQYF. DNA of the CDR3: TGTGCCACCAGCGGCCCCAAGGGCGGCGAGCAGTACTTC. Variable domain in full (rest from reference TRBV15 and TRBJ2-7): DAMVIQNPRYQVTQFGKPVTLSCSQTLNHNVMYWYQQKSSQAPKLLFHYYDKDFNNEADTPDNFQSRRPNTSFCFLDIRSPGLGDTAMYLCATSGPKGGEQYFGPGTRLTVT.

The rearrangement joins TRBV14 to TRBJ1-3; weak D call: TRBD1 (5 bases). This CDR3 is built from 15 residues. Germline values: CDR1 SGHDN, CDR2 FVKESK. With 3 bases removed from V and 4 bases from J, the gap between germline ends came to 13 bases. CDR3 sequence reads: CASSHGGNGGNTIYF. The CDR3 coding sequence is TGTGCCAGCAGCCATGGGGGGAATGGCGGAAACACCATATATTTT.

This clone occurred once. V is TRBV6-6 and J is TRBJ1-5, with D hard to call. Germline values: CDR1 MNHNY, CDR2 SVGAGI (reference sequence). The CDR3 contains 12 residues. V lost 6 bases and J 5 bases, leaving 8 bases between the germline ends. CDR3 nucleotide sequence: TGTGCCAGCAGCCGCACGGATCAGCCCCAGCATTTT. Translation gives CASSRTDQPQHF.

The chain has TRBV19 and TRBJ2-4; D perhaps matches TRBD2 (6 bases). This CDR3 region has 15 residues. Germline lookup yields CDR1 LNHDA and CDR2 SQIVND (reference sequence). Trimming took 2 bases from V and 5 from J, leaving 13 bases between them. CDR3 in DNA: TGTGCCAGTAGTATAATGGGAGCGGGCGAAAACATTCAGTACTTC. It is translated as CASSIMGAGENIQYF.

This chain uses TRBV11-2 with TRBJ1-2, with D hard to call. V lost 2 bases to trimming and J lost 6 bases, with 7 bases between them. This CDR3 is built from 12 residues. Germline values: CDR1 SGHAT, CDR2 FQNNGV. CDR3 sequence reads: CASSLIPNGYTF. The CDR3 DNA sequence: TGTGCCAGCAGCTTAATCCCGAATGGCTACACCTTC.

CDR3 coding DNA: TGTGCCAGCAGCTTCGGTAGCGGGGGACTCAGCACAGATACGCAGTATTTT. Its translation: CASSFGSGGLSTDTQYF. The genes are TRBV11-1 and TRBJ2-3, with 9 bases lining up with TRBD2. The J segment lost 0 bases and the V segment lost 3 bases, leaving 7 bases of the junction unmatched. The CDR3 length is 17 residues. CDR1 is SGHAT and CDR2 is FQDESV in the germline V gene (reference sequence). Using reference TRBV11-1 and TRBJ2-3 for the parts outside the CDR3, the full variable domain is EAEVAQSPRYKITEKSQAVAFWCDPISGHATLYWYRQILGQGPELLVQFQDESVVDDSQLPKDRFSAERLKGVDSTLKIQPAELGDSAMYLCASSFGSGGLSTDTQYFGPGTRLTVL.

J is TRBJ1-1 and V is TRBV9, with TRBD1 matching over 8 bases. J was trimmed by 6 bases and V by 2 bases; bases with no gene match: 3. From germline, CDR1 is SGDLS and CDR2 YYNGEE. The CDR3 covers 13 residues. The CDR3 protein is CASSVRQGSEAFF. CDR3 DNA: TGTGCCAGCAGCGTCCGACAGGGGTCTGAAGCTTTCTTT.

DNA of the CDR3: TGTGCCAGCAGTTACGGACGGGGGGACACTGAAGCTTTCTTT. Amino acid sequence: CASSYGRGDTEAFF. J is TRBJ1-1 and V is TRBV6-6; D possibly corresponds to TRBD1 (5 bases). V lost 2 bases to trimming and J lost 3 bases, with 10 bases between them. Germline V CDR1 and CDR2: MNHNY, SVGAGI (reference sequence). The CDR3 totals 14 residues.

The chain links TRBV6-1 to TRBJ1-1; no definite D call. CDR3 size: 10 residues. Germline CDR1 reads MNHNS; CDR2 reads SASEGT. The germline V and J ends were trimmed by 10 bases and 2 bases, with 5 bases remaining between them. The CDR3 spells CATSNTEAFF. CDR3 DNA sequence: TGTGCCACCTCTAACACTGAAGCTTTCTTT.

The gene calls are TRBV28 and TRBJ2-7; TRBD2 might be the D (6 bases). Germline CDR1 reads MDHEN; CDR2 reads SYDVKM. The CDR3 consists of 12 residues. Trimming pared 7 bases from V and 6 bases from J, leaving 13 bases between. CDR3 residues: CASTLGGGEQYF. For the CDR3, the DNA is TGTGCCAGCACCTTGGGGGGAGGCGAGCAGTACTTC.

Only one count was recorded for this clone. The chain combines TRBV29-1 with TRBJ2-5; D possibly uses TRBD1 or TRBD2 (6 bases each). This CDR3 comprises 12 residues. Trimming shortened V by 7 bases and J by 5 bases, and 14 bases separated the two germline ends. CDR1 and CDR2 (germline): SQVTM, ANQGSEA. CDR3 residues: CSGGGTGETQYF. The CDR3 DNA is TGCAGCGGAGGGGGGACCGGCGAGACCCAGTACTTC.

As DNA, the CDR3 is TGTGCCAGCAGCGTATGGGGGAACACCGGGGAGCTGTTTTTT. It codes for CASSVWGNTGELFF. This rearrangement joins TRBV9 to TRBJ2-2; D call uncertain. Deletions cut 1 base from V and 1 base from J, with 5 bases between. The CDR3 contains 14 residues. Germline V lookup: CDR1 SGDLS, CDR2 YYNGEE.

The chain joins TRBV30 to TRBJ1-3; D ambiguous. V lost 1 base, J lost 5 bases, and 3 bases lay in between. From germline, CDR1 is GTSNPN and CDR2 SVGIG (reference sequence). The CDR3 extends over 11 amino acids. The CDR3: CAWSGRNTIYF. The CDR3 DNA follows: TGTGCCTGGAGTGGTCGAAACACCATATATTTT.

This sequence joins TRBV5-6 and TRBJ2-7; tentatively, D is TRBD1 (6 bases). CDR3 size: 16 residues. Trimming pared 5 bases from V and 3 bases from J, leaving 21 bases between. The germline CDR1 and CDR2 sequences are SGHDT and YYEEEE. CDR3 nucleotide sequence: TGTGCCAGCAGTCCTACAGGGTTTGAGTCCCTCTACGAGCAGTACTTC. Amino acid sequence: CASSPTGFESLYEQYF. Based on the CDR3 plus reference TRBV5-6 and TRBJ2-7, the full variable domain is DAGVTQSPTHLIKTRGQQVTLRCSPKSGHDTVSWYQQALGQGPQFIFQYYEEEERQRGNFPDRFSGHQFPNYSSELNVNALLLGDSALYLCASSPTGFESLYEQYFGPGTRLTVT.